One and the same sample provided the 9 T cell receptor beta chains below, sequenced in a study of beta chain features in type 1 diabetes. Notes on the study in general: There was a moderate but significant shortening of TCRB CDR3s in all four CD4+ subsets of Type 1 diabetes patients.

The sequenced template was cDNA made from the entire isolated RNA. Libraries were prepared by immunoSEQ multiplex PCR; TCRdb keeps only in-frame clonotypes and omits some of them. The sample consists of approximately 730,000 clones, around an eighth of them appearing once. Their recognized antigens are unknown. Specimen: naive CD4+ T cells from blood. The source is a man aged 18 to 35 with type 1 diabetes.

This clone was seen more than once but under ten times. The chain employs TRBV7-9 and TRBJ1-2; D unclear. Trimming took 4 bases from V and 7 from J, leaving 13 bases between them. Germline loops: CDR1 SEHNR, CDR2 FQNEAQ (reference sequence). This CDR3 is built from 13 residues. The CDR3 is CASSSRDAVGYTF. CDR3 DNA sequence: TGTGCCAGCAGCTCCCGAGACGCGGTTGGCTACACCTTC.

This chain links TRBV9 with TRBJ2-7; no firm D call. The CDR3 has 13 residues. CDR1 is SGDLS, CDR2 YYNGEE, per germline. Trimming stripped 0 bases from V and 3 bases from J, with 7 bases between. The CDR3 protein is CASSVGPLYEQYF. The CDR3 nucleotides are TGTGCCAGCAGCGTAGGTCCTCTCTACGAGCAGTACTTC. Based on the CDR3 plus reference TRBV9 and TRBJ2-7, the full variable domain is DSGVTQTPKHLITATGQRVTLRCSPRSGDLSVYWYQQSLDQGLQFLIQYYNGEERAKGNILERFSAQQFPDLHSELNLSSLELGDSALYFCASSVGPLYEQYFGPGTRLTVT.

This clone was recorded a few times. The genes are TRBV20-1 and TRBJ2-1; TRBD1 aligns across 7 bases. Germline-derived CDR1 and CDR2 are DFQATT and SNEGSKA (reference sequence). CDR3 length: 9 residues. The CDR3 protein is CRTGNEQFF. CDR3 DNA: TGCAGGACAGGGAATGAGCAGTTCTTC.

This clone was picked up a small number of times. The rearrangement uses TRBV19 and TRBJ1-2, with D perhaps TRBD1 (5 bases). V was shortened by 9 bases and J by 7 bases, with 12 bases between the two germline ends. Per germline, CDR1 LNHDA and CDR2 SQIVND (reference sequence). This CDR3 contains 11 residues. In DNA form, the CDR3 reads TGTGCCAGCAGCGAGGGGTTTGGCTACACCTTC. It is translated as CASSEGFGYTF.

V usage is TRBV5-6 and J usage is TRBJ1-2; D is uncertain. This CDR3 is built from 15 residues. V was clipped by 0 bases and J by 1 base, with 10 bases between them. Germline values: CDR1 SGHDT, CDR2 YYEEEE. CDR3 amino acids: CASSLGGRLNYGYTF. CDR3 DNA sequence: TGTGCCAGCAGCTTGGGAGGCAGGCTTAACTATGGCTACACCTTC. Looking up the rest from reference TRBV5-6 and TRBJ1-2 gives the full variable domain: DAGVTQSPTHLIKTRGQQVTLRCSPKSGHDTVSWYQQALGQGPQFIFQYYEEEERQRGNFPDRFSGHQFPNYSSELNVNALLLGDSALYLCASSLGGRLNYGYTFGSGTRLTVV.

In its sample, this clone was seen a few times. The chain employs TRBV9 and TRBJ1-3; no clear D. CDR3 length: 16 residues. The germline CDR1 and CDR2 sequences are SGDLS and YYNGEE. V was cut by 0 bases and J by 0 bases, with 10 bases left in between. The CDR3 DNA reads as TGTGCCAGCAGCGTAGCGGCGGAGAGCTCTGGAAACACCATATATTTT. This encodes CASSVAAESSGNTIYF.

This clone appeared a few times. The chain uses TRBV7-8 and TRBJ2-3; D gene unclear. V dropped 3 bases and J dropped 2 bases, with 9 bases sitting between them. The CDR3 spans 14 residues. Germline loops: CDR1 SGHVS, CDR2 FQNEAQ. CDR3 protein: CASSLGSATDTQYF. The CDR3, as DNA: TGTGCCAGCAGCTTGGGGTCGGCCACAGATACGCAGTATTTT.

The chain couples TRBV29-1 to TRBJ2-5; 8 nucleotides agree with TRBD1. CDR1 and CDR2 (germline): SQVTM, ANQGSEA. With 7 bases clipped from V and 5 bases from J, the junction kept 6 bases outside the gene matches. CDR3 length equals 12 residues. CDR3 sequence reads: CSGSRGQETQYF. The CDR3 DNA sequence: TGCAGCGGCAGCAGGGGGCAGGAGACCCAGTACTTC.

The CDR3 DNA reads as TGTGCCAGCAGCCCCGATGGGGGCGTGAGCCAGCCCCAGCATTTT. This encodes CASSPDGGVSQPQHF. The V and J genes are TRBV9 and TRBJ1-5; the D gene is possibly TRBD1 (6 bases). The CDR3 is 15 residues long. Germline V lookup: CDR1 SGDLS, CDR2 YYNGEE. V was trimmed by 4 bases and J by 7 bases, leaving 18 bases between them.